The 28 T cell receptor beta chains below come from one sample, sequenced in a study of T cell changes during pregnancy in multiple sclerosis. Here immunoSEQ multiplex PCR was the method, and the copy in TCRdb shows in-frame clones only, minus some. The sample lists some 100,000 clones; 94% were seen once. This specimen consisted of peripheral blood, obtained before pregnancy. The source is a female donor with multiple sclerosis, enrolled in a pregnancy study.

This clone was recorded once. This chain joins TRBV7-2 and TRBJ2-7; 7 bases map to TRBD2. Germline V gene sequence: CDR1 SGHTA, CDR2 FQGNSA. V shed 5 bases, J shed 5 bases, and the junction held 12 bases outside the gene matches. This CDR3 has 15 amino acids. CDR3 in DNA: TGTGCCAGCAGCCAGCTACCGGGGGGTCGCGACGAGCAGTACTTC. Translating gives CASSQLPGGRDEQYF.

The rearrangement joins TRBV28 to TRBJ1-2, with 10 bases identical to TRBD1. CDR3 length: 12 amino acids. The V gene end was trimmed by 9 bases and the J gene end by 7 bases; junction bases not matched to a gene: 5. Germline CDR1 reads MDHEN; CDR2 reads SYDVKM. The CDR3 region is CASKTGGSGYTF. DNA for the CDR3: TGTGCCAGTAAGACAGGGGGCTCTGGCTACACCTTC.

The rearrangement joins TRBV4-1 to TRBJ2-7, with 7 positions matching TRBD1. With 4 bases clipped from V and 4 bases from J, the junction kept 4 bases outside the gene matches. This CDR3 is built from 13 residues. CDR1 and CDR2 from the germline V gene are MGHRA and YSYEKL. The CDR3 DNA reads as TGCGCCAGCAGCCCAATACAGGGGTACGAGCAGTACTTC. This translates into CASSPIQGYEQYF.

The chain carries TRBV18 and TRBJ2-7; 12 nucleotides line up with TRBD2. With V trimmed by 3 bases and J by 5 bases, 5 bases remained unmatched. The germline CDR1 and CDR2 sequences are KGHSH and LQKENI. CDR3 length: 15 residues. The CDR3 sequence is CASSPLRLAGDEQYF. The CDR3 DNA reads as TGTGCCAGCTCACCGCTAAGACTAGCGGGAGACGAGCAGTACTTC.

This rearrangement joins TRBV5-4 to TRBJ2-3; a weak D match, TRBD2 (6 bases). This CDR3 is built from 18 residues. V dropped 0 bases and J dropped 1 base, with 18 bases sitting between them. Germline CDR1 and CDR2: SGHNT and YYREEE (reference sequence). The DNA of the CDR3 is TGTGCCAGCAGCTTGGCTGGGACTCCCATGCCGGGCACAGATACGCAGTATTTT. Its translation is CASSLAGTPMPGTDTQYF.

The chain joins TRBV5-4 to TRBJ2-1; D is unclear. With 0 bases removed from V and 6 bases from J, the gap between germline ends came to 7 bases. CDR1 is SGHNT and CDR2 is YYREEE in the germline V gene (reference sequence). The length of the CDR3 is 13 residues. As DNA, the CDR3 is TGTGCCAGCAGCTTGGGACTCTTCAATGAGCAGTTCTTC. As protein: CASSLGLFNEQFF.

The genes are TRBV5-1 and TRBJ2-1; 14 nucleotides align to TRBD2. Losses at the gene ends were 3 bases for V and 8 bases for J; bases not matched to a gene: 7. The CDR3 loop spans 16 amino acids. CDR1 SGHRS and CDR2 YFSETQ come from the germline V gene. CDR3 in DNA: TGCGCCAGCAGCTACGGACTAGCGGGAGGCGGGTATGAGCAGTTCTTC. Translation gives CASSYGLAGGGYEQFF.

V is TRBV30 and J is TRBJ1-1; the D gene is possibly TRBD1 (6 bases). The CDR3 is made up of 16 amino acids. Germline V gene data show CDR1 as GTSNPN and CDR2 as SVGIG (reference sequence). Deletions cut 4 bases from V and 3 bases from J, with 21 bases between. For the CDR3, the DNA is TGTGCCTGGATTACTAAAGGGGGGAGGGCGGACACTGAAGCTTTCTTT. Protein: CAWITKGGRADTEAFF.

This rearrangement joins TRBV5-4 to TRBJ2-3; 8 bases map to TRBD2. The CDR3 runs to 17 residues. Germline-derived CDR1 and CDR2 are SGHNT and YYREEE (reference sequence). The J segment lost 4 bases and the V segment lost 0 bases, leaving 10 bases of the junction unmatched. As DNA, the CDR3 is TGTGCCAGCAGCTTGGGGGTCAGCGGGAGTGTCTCAGATACGCAGTATTTT. Its translation: CASSLGVSGSVSDTQYF.

The chain combines TRBV19 with TRBJ1-1, with 9 bases that match TRBD1. Germline V gene lookup returns CDR1 LNHDA and CDR2 SQIVND (reference sequence). The CDR3 contains 14 residues. J was trimmed by 1 base and V by 7 bases; bases with no gene match: 4. For the CDR3, the DNA is TGTGCCAGTACCATGGGACAGGGGAACACTGAAGCTTTCTTT. The encoded protein is CASTMGQGNTEAFF.

The chain uses TRBV14 and TRBJ2-3; no reliable D call. Germline V CDR1 and CDR2: SGHDN, FVKESK. This CDR3 contains 14 residues. V lost 4 bases and J 0 bases, leaving 8 bases between the germline ends. The CDR3 region is CASSPSISTDTQYF. Written as DNA, the CDR3 is TGTGCCAGCAGCCCGAGCATTAGCACAGATACGCAGTATTTT.

Here the CDR3 reads CASGPRTETGELFF. For the CDR3, the DNA is TGTGCTAGTGGCCCTAGGACTGAAACCGGGGAGCTGTTTTTT. The chain employs TRBV12-5 and TRBJ2-2; TRBD2 might be the D (5 bases). Trimming left V 6 bases short and J 5 bases short, with 13 bases between. Germline lookup yields CDR1 LGHNT and CDR2 FRNRAP. This CDR3 is built from 14 residues.

The rearrangement uses TRBV4-1 and TRBJ1-4, with TRBD1 matching 8 bases. This CDR3 has 14 amino acids. The V and J ends lost 5 bases and 4 bases, in that order; junction bases with no gene match: 3. CDR1 MGHRA and CDR2 YSYEKL come from the germline V gene. The CDR3: CASSEGQVNEKLFF. DNA of the CDR3: TGCGCCAGCAGCGAGGGACAGGTTAATGAAAAACTGTTTTTT.

The rearrangement uses TRBV19 and TRBJ1-1; 7 bases are shared with TRBD1. After removal of 2 bases from V and 11 bases from J, the junction contained 14 bases not matched to a gene. Germline V lookup: CDR1 LNHDA, CDR2 SQIVND (reference sequence). The CDR3 loop spans 15 amino acids. The CDR3 is CASSIKGQRADGAFF. The CDR3 nucleotides read TGTGCCAGTAGTATAAAGGGACAGAGGGCCGATGGGGCTTTCTTT.

The chain recombines TRBV11-1 with TRBJ2-3; 7 positions match TRBD1. Germline V gene data show CDR1 as SGHAT and CDR2 as FQDESV (reference sequence). V was pared by 5 bases and J by 1 base, with 3 bases of the junction left unmatched. This CDR3 contains 14 residues. CDR3 region: CASSPDRGTDTQYF. CDR3 DNA sequence: TGTGCCAGCAGCCCCGACAGGGGCACAGATACGCAGTATTTT.

This chain links TRBV1 with TRBJ1-4; whether TRBD1, the table's D call, matches the DNA was not checked. TRBV1 counts as a pseudogene. The CDR3 covers 18 residues. The CDR3 spells CTSSQDFGQGFSLEKLFF. CDR3 bases: TGCACCAGCAGCCAAGATTTCGGACAGGGTTTCAGTTTGGAAAAACTGTTTTTT.

The chain joins TRBV5-1 to TRBJ2-7, with 7 bases lining up with TRBD2. Germline V gene data show CDR1 as SGHRS and CDR2 as YFSETQ. V shed 3 bases and J 0 bases; nucleotides not matched to a gene: 6. This CDR3 is built from 15 residues. The CDR3, as DNA: TGCGCCAGCAGCTCCGCCAGCGGGATCTCCTACGAGCAGTACTTC. Its protein product is CASSSASGISYEQYF.

The chain carries TRBV6-1 and TRBJ2-1; D possibly corresponds to TRBD1 (7 bases). Trimming left V 2 bases short and J 8 bases short, with 16 bases between. Germline V lookup: CDR1 MNHNS, CDR2 SASEGT. The CDR3 totals 15 residues. The CDR3 DNA reads as TGTGCCAGCAGTGAATGGAGGGGGCAGTTGGATGAGCAGTTCTTC. It translates to CASSEWRGQLDEQFF.

The chain is built from TRBV9 and TRBJ2-5, with 7 nucleotides matching TRBD1. This CDR3 comprises 13 residues. Trimming at V came to 3 bases and at J to 2 bases, leaving 1 base not matched to a gene. Germline V gives CDR1 SGDLS, CDR2 YYNGEE. This CDR3 is CASSEGAQETQYF. For the CDR3, the DNA is TGTGCCAGCAGCGAGGGGGCGCAAGAGACCCAGTACTTC.

This rearrangement joins TRBV4-2 to TRBJ2-7; weak D call: TRBD2 (6 bases). The germline V and J ends were trimmed by 3 bases and 6 bases, with 15 bases remaining between them. The length of the CDR3 is 14 residues. The germline V gene has CDR1 LGHNA and CDR2 YNFKEQ. CDR3 nucleotides: TGTGCCAGCAGCCAGTTAGGAGGGAGAGCCGAGCAGTACTTC. It encodes CASSQLGGRAEQYF.

Only one count was recorded for this clone. The V gene is TRBV30, the J gene TRBJ2-6; 13 bases fit TRBD2. The junction had 2 bases not matched to a gene; V was cut back by 0 bases and J by 0 bases. From germline, CDR1 is GTSNPN and CDR2 SVGIG (reference sequence). The CDR3 is 18 amino acids. CDR3 region: CAWSVLAGGDSGANVLTF. DNA of the CDR3: TGTGCCTGGAGTGTACTAGCGGGAGGGGACTCTGGGGCCAACGTCCTGACTTTC.

The V gene is TRBV29-1, the J gene TRBJ1-1; tentatively, D is TRBD1 (6 bases). The CDR3 is 12 residues long. V lost 7 bases and J 3 bases, leaving 12 bases between the germline ends. From germline, CDR1 is SQVTM and CDR2 ANQGSEA. The CDR3 loop is CSDRASHTEAFF. The CDR3 bases are TGCAGCGACAGGGCCTCCCACACTGAAGCTTTCTTT.

The rearrangement links TRBV29-1 to TRBJ1-2; D perhaps matches TRBD1 (5 bases). The CDR3 totals 11 residues. Germline V gives CDR1 SQVTM, CDR2 ANQGSEA. The V and J ends lost 1 base and 6 bases respectively, with 6 bases between them. The CDR3 reads CSVEVRDGYTF. The DNA for the CDR3 is TGCAGCGTTGAAGTCAGGGATGGCTACACCTTC.

The chain recombines TRBV7-9 with TRBJ1-2; D not resolved. This CDR3 spans 11 amino acids. The ends were cut back, 4 bases at V and 4 bases at J, with 4 bases in the middle. The germline V gene has CDR1 SEHNR and CDR2 FQNEAQ (reference sequence). The CDR3 nucleotides read TGTGCCAGCAGCTCTCCCTATGGCTACACCTTC. Protein: CASSSPYGYTF.

V and J are TRBV7-6 and TRBJ1-1; no firm D call. CDR1 is SGHVS, CDR2 FNYEAQ, per germline. Trimming removed 11 bases from V and 8 bases from J, with 9 bases in between. This CDR3 has 9 amino acids. The DNA for the CDR3 is TGTGCCGTAGAGGCCGAAGCTTTCTTT. Protein sequence: CAVEAEAFF.

The chain combines TRBV4-2 with TRBJ2-3; 14 bases are a match to TRBD2. Germline V lookup: CDR1 LGHNA, CDR2 YNFKEQ. Unmatched junction bases numbered 12, after V lost 4 bases and J lost 3 bases. This CDR3 is built from 19 residues. The CDR3 protein is CASSRSGLAGDGGTDTQYF. The CDR3 bases are TGTGCCAGCAGCCGCTCGGGACTAGCGGGAGACGGTGGAACAGATACGCAGTATTTT.

This chain links TRBV13 with TRBJ1-1; 7 bases match TRBD1. CDR1 and CDR2 from the germline V gene are PRHDT and FYEKMQ (reference sequence). CDR3 length: 17 amino acids. The trim removed 4 bases at V and 8 bases at J, leaving 19 bases unmatched. The CDR3 loop is CASSSLNLPSGTVEAFF. CDR3 in DNA: TGTGCCAGCAGCTCCCTAAACCTCCCCTCCGGGACAGTAGAAGCTTTCTTT.

This chain connects TRBV2 to TRBJ2-5; 11 nucleotides align to TRBD2. V was pared by 6 bases and J by 0 bases, with 9 bases of the junction left unmatched. The germline V gene encodes CDR1 SNHLY and CDR2 FYNNEI. CDR3 length: 17 amino acids. CDR3 nucleotide sequence: TGTGCCAGCAGCAGCCCTCCGACTAGCGGGAACCAAGAGACCCAGTACTTC. Translated, it gives CASSSPPTSGNQETQYF.